These T cell receptor beta chains were read from a single sample in a study of early T cells in non-severe SARS-CoV-2 infection. TCRdb re-analysed the 5' RACE reads in MiXCR, keeping a single row per CDR3 protein. In the table there are some 80,000 distinct CDR3 sequences, roughly an eighth of which are singletons. Sequenced input: whole blood. The receptors were gathered from an adult who was a healthcare worker with PCR-confirmed SARS-CoV-2 infection or an uninfected control (not recorded which). Both conserved end residues are trimmed from each CDR3.

cdr3_length: 12; v_call: TRBV6-6; cdr3_aa: ASSYTSRTDGYT
cdr3_length: 10; v_call: TRBV12-3/TRBV12-4; cdr3_aa: ASSLKDYGYT
cdr3_length: 13; v_call: TRBV24-1; cdr3_aa: ATSDSRRYTGELF
cdr3_length: 13; v_call: TRBV12-3/TRBV12-4; cdr3_aa: ASSLIGGSYNEQF
cdr3_length: 11; v_call: TRBV7-9; cdr3_aa: ASSLGNTGELF
cdr3_length: 11; v_call: TRBV5-1; cdr3_aa: ASSNDLDTEAF
cdr3_length: 15; v_call: TRBV7-9; cdr3_aa: ASSLVSGRGSRETQY
cdr3_length: 16; v_call: TRBV4-3; cdr3_aa: ASSQVGSGQTPTDTQY
cdr3_length: 12; v_call: TRBV5-4; cdr3_aa: ASSFRPPPDEQF
cdr3_length: 9; v_call: TRBV29-1; cdr3_aa: SVGEVRGQY
cdr3_length: 11; v_call: TRBV23-1; cdr3_aa: ASSQSGEAEAF
cdr3_length: 10; v_call: TRBV7-9; cdr3_aa: ASSSENSPLH
cdr3_length: 11; v_call: TRBV11-2; cdr3_aa: ASSSPLNRGGI
cdr3_length: 14; v_call: TRBV4-2; cdr3_aa: ASSHAIGSLNEKLF
cdr3_length: 9; v_call: TRBV6-5; cdr3_aa: ASRDLYGYT
cdr3_length: 11; v_call: TRBV27; cdr3_aa: ASATGDNQPQH
cdr3_length: 13; v_call: TRBV5-1; cdr3_aa: ASSLAYDQGNEQF
cdr3_length: 14; v_call: TRBV15; cdr3_aa: ATSIGTGINTGELF
cdr3_length: 13; v_call: TRBV20-1; cdr3_aa: SAVPPKRKNNEQF
cdr3_length: 14; v_call: TRBV24-1; cdr3_aa: ATSVQVPPWGETQY
cdr3_length: 14; v_call: TRBV7-2; cdr3_aa: ASSLGLAGDVDTQY
cdr3_length: 18; v_call: TRBV5-4; cdr3_aa: ASGGQGHQLPPRPNEKLF
cdr3_length: 11; v_call: TRBV12-3/TRBV12-4; cdr3_aa: ASSPAGRYGYT
cdr3_length: 12; v_call: TRBV7-2; cdr3_aa: ASSPRKGNYGYT
cdr3_length: 13; v_call: TRBV29-1; cdr3_aa: SVPLDRGFDYGYT
cdr3_length: 17; v_call: TRBV18; cdr3_aa: ASSPPGERSLSGRYEQF
cdr3_length: 11; v_call: TRBV30; cdr3_aa: AWRLRGNSPLH
cdr3_length: 14; v_call: TRBV27; cdr3_aa: ASSLKGRAMNTEAF
cdr3_length: 12; v_call: TRBV15; cdr3_aa: ATSRDRKETEAF
cdr3_length: 11; v_call: TRBV6-5; cdr3_aa: ASSRAHGGTQY
cdr3_length: 9; v_call: TRBV20-1; cdr3_aa: SARSDRGAF
cdr3_length: 14; v_call: TRBV19; cdr3_aa: ASSANHGGGTDTQY
cdr3_length: 10; v_call: TRBV7-2; cdr3_aa: ASSFKEQPQH
cdr3_length: 15; v_call: TRBV6-5; cdr3_aa: ASSHPGRRANTGELF
cdr3_length: 11; v_call: TRBV3-1; cdr3_aa: ASSQFTAGELF
cdr3_length: 15; v_call: TRBV7-9; cdr3_aa: ASEETFGQGAYNEQF
cdr3_length: 10; v_call: TRBV4-1; cdr3_aa: ASSQDSYTQY
cdr3_length: 14; v_call: TRBV5-6; cdr3_aa: ASSLAGAGGPTEQF
cdr3_length: 13; v_call: TRBV4-2; cdr3_aa: ASSQGTSGGNEQF
cdr3_length: 12; v_call: TRBV10-3; cdr3_aa: AIRKGQMNTEAF
cdr3_length: 12; v_call: TRBV7-9; cdr3_aa: ASSLGGGGDTQY
cdr3_length: 12; v_call: TRBV20-1; cdr3_aa: RCAFGTVPYEQY
cdr3_length: 14; v_call: TRBV4-1; cdr3_aa: ASSFSGRINPGELF
cdr3_length: 13; v_call: TRBV12-5; cdr3_aa: ASGPDRGRTGELF
cdr3_length: 14; v_call: TRBV6-2/TRBV6-3; cdr3_aa: ASSYSGVSGANVLT